This T cell receptor beta chain was found in a study of T cell responses to AZD1222 COVID-19 vaccine. The CDR3 has 16 residues. The assay was immunoSEQ multiplex PCR, and TCRdb's table has in-frame clones only and misses some. The data contain 140,000 to 150,000 clones, about 82% of them seen just once; the ten biggest clones take up about 5.4%. Comment on this clone: Its antigen remains unidentified.

The study, taken as a whole, reports: Regions 160-218 and 743-854 dominated among vaccine-associated CD4 TCRs spanning spike. Clonal diversity was possibly underestimated; the donors were predominantly white British and more often female.

This sequence was found in an adult who received the AZD1222 COVID-19 vaccine. The V and J genes are TRBV12-2 and TRBJ1-4. TRBV12-2 is marked as a pseudogene. The sample was peripheral blood, taken 28 days after the second AZD1222 dose. For the CDR3, the DNA is TGTGCAAGTCGCCTAAGGGGCGGGGCCCTTAATGAAAAACTGTTTTTT. Protein sequence: CASRLRGGALNEKLFF.